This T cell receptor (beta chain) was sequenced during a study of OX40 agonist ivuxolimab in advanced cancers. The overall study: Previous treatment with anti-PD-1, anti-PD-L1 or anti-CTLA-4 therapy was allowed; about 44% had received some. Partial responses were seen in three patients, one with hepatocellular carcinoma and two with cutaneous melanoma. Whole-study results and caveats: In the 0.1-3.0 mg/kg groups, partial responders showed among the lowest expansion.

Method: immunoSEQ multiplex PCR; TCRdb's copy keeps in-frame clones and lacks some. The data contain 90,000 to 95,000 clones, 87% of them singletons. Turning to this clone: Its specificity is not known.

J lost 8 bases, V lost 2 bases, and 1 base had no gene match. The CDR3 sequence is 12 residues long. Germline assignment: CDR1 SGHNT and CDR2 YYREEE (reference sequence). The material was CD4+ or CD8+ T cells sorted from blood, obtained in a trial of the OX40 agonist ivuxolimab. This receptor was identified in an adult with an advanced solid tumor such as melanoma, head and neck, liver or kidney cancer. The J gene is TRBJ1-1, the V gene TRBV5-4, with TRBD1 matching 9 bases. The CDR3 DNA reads TGTGCCAGCAGCTTCGACAGGGGGGAAGCTTTCTTT. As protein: CASSFDRGEAFF. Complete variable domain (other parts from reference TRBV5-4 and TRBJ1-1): ETGVTQSPTHLIKTRGQQVTLRCSSQSGHNTVSWYQQALGQGPQFIFQYYREEENGRGNFPPRFSGLQFPNYSSELNVNALELDDSALYLCASSFDRGEAFFGQGTRLTVV.